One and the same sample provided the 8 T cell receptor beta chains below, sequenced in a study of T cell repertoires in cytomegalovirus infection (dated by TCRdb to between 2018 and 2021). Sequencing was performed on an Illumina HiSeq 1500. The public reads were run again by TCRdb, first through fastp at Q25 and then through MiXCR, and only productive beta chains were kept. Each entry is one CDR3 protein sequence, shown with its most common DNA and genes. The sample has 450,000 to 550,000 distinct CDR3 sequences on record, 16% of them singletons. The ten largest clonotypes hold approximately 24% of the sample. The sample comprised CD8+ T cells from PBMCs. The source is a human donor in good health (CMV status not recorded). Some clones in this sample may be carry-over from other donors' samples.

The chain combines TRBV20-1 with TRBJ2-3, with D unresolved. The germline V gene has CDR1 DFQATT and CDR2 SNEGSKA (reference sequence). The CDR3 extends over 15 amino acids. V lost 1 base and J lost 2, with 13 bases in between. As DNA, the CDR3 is TGCAGTGCTAGAGCGAACCCCACGGACACAGATACGCAGTATTTT. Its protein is CSARANPTDTDTQYF.

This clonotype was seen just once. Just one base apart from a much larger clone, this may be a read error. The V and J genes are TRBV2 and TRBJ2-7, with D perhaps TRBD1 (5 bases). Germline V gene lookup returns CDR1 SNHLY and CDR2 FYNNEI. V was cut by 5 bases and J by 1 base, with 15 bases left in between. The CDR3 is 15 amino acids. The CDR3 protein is CASSYGHFRSYEQYF. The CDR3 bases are TGTGCCAGCAGTTACGGACATTTTCGATCCTACGAGCAGTACTTC. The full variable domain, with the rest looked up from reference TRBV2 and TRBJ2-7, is EPEVTQTPSHQVTQMGQEVILRCVPISNHLYFYWYRQILGQKVEFLVSFYNNEISEKSEIFDDQFSVERPDGSNFTLKIRSTKLEDSAMYFCASSYGHFRSYEQYFGPGTRLTVT.

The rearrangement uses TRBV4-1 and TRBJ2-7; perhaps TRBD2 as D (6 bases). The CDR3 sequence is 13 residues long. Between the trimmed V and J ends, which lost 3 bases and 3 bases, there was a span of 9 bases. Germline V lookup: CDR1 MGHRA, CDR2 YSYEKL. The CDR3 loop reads CASSHGLNYEQYF. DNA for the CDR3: TGCGCCAGCAGCCACGGACTAAACTACGAGCAGTACTTC.

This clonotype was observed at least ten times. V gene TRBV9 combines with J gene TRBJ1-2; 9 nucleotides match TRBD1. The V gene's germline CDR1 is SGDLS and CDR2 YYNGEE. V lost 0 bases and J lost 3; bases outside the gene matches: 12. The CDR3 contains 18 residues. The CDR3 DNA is TGTGCCAGCAGCGTAGGCTCCCCCCGGACAGGGGATGACTATGGCTACACCTTC. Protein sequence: CASSVGSPRTGDDYGYTF.

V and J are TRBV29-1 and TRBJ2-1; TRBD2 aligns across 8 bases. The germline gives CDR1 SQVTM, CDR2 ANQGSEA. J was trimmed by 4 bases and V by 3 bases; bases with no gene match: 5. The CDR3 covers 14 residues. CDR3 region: CSVDWPSGYNEQFF. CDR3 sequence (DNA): TGCAGCGTTGATTGGCCTAGCGGGTACAATGAGCAGTTCTTC.

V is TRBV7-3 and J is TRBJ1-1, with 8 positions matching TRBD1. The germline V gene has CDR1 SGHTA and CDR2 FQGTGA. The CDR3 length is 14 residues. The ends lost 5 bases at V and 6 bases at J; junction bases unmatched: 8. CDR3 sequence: CASSPKTGGSEAFF. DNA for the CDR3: TGTGCCAGCAGCCCGAAAACAGGGGGATCTGAAGCTTTCTTT.

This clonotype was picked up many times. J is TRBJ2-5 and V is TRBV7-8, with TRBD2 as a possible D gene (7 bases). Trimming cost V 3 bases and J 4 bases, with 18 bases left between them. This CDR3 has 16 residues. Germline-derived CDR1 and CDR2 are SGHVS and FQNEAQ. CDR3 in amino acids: CASSFRAGAVVETQYF. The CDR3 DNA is TGTGCCAGCAGCTTTAGGGCGGGGGCCGTAGTAGAGACCCAGTACTTC.

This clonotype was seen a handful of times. The DNA for the CDR3 is TGTGCCGGGGGGCAGCGGACCGGGGAGCTGTTTTTT. Translating gives CAGGQRTGELFF. The chain joins TRBV19 to TRBJ2-2, with D possibly being TRBD1 or TRBD2 (6 bases each). The CDR3 length is 12 residues. The ends were cut back, 11 bases at V and 5 bases at J, with 12 bases in the middle. Per germline, CDR1 LNHDA and CDR2 SQIVND (reference sequence).